These T cell receptor beta chains were read from a single sample in a study of cytomegalovirus exposure and HLA in healthy donors. Produced via immunoSEQ multiplex PCR; TCRdb's table is partial and in-frame only. This sample contains 68,000 or so clones. The sequenced sample was PBMCs. Source of these receptors: a female donor in good health and CMV-seropositive. Each CDR3 is given with its conserved first and last residue. The D gene is left open where the match is weak.

v_gene: TRBV6-1; d_gene: TRBD2; j_gene: TRBJ2-5; CDR3aa: CASSGVAGTQETQYF
v_gene: TRBV10-3; d_gene: TRBD1; j_gene: TRBJ1-2; CDR3aa: CAISRDRLYGYTF
v_gene: TRBV11-2; d_gene: .; j_gene: TRBJ1-6; CDR3aa: CASSTLRGRNSPLHF
v_gene: TRBV5-1; d_gene: TRBD1; j_gene: TRBJ2-7; CDR3aa: CASSHIPGQGPYEQYF
v_gene: TRBV28; d_gene: TRBD1; j_gene: TRBJ1-2; CDR3aa: CASSYNRGEGYTF
v_gene: TRBV10-3; d_gene: .; j_gene: TRBJ1-2; CDR3aa: CAISRTEVKGYTF
v_gene: TRBV4-1; d_gene: .; j_gene: TRBJ1-5; CDR3aa: CASSPGQTLQPQHF
v_gene: TRBV19; d_gene: .; j_gene: TRBJ2-3; CDR3aa: CASSLALGADTQYF
v_gene: TRBV30; d_gene: TRBD1; j_gene: TRBJ1-5; CDR3aa: CAWSVPNGQGMEPQHF
v_gene: TRBV11-2; d_gene: .; j_gene: TRBJ1-3; CDR3aa: CASSLVRGSTSGNTIYF
v_gene: TRBV9; d_gene: .; j_gene: TRBJ1-1; CDR3aa: CASSVSGLNEAFF
v_gene: TRBV4-3; d_gene: .; j_gene: TRBJ2-1; CDR3aa: CASSQDSSHEQFF
v_gene: TRBV18; d_gene: TRBD2; j_gene: TRBJ2-7; CDR3aa: CASSRTSGKVTYEQYF
v_gene: TRBV19; d_gene: .; j_gene: TRBJ1-2; CDR3aa: CASRDIYGYTF
v_gene: TRBV7-3; d_gene: TRBD2; j_gene: TRBJ2-5; CDR3aa: CASSLNAGGSPQETQYF
v_gene: TRBV14; d_gene: .; j_gene: TRBJ1-1; CDR3aa: CASSQVRGGTEAFF
v_gene: TRBV4-1; d_gene: TRBD1; j_gene: TRBJ2-3; CDR3aa: CASSPSGTGLADTQYF
v_gene: TRBV10-3; d_gene: .; j_gene: TRBJ1-1; CDR3aa: CAISELGANTEAFF
v_gene: TRBV28; d_gene: .; j_gene: TRBJ2-5; CDR3aa: CASSLSTVQETQYF
v_gene: TRBV6-1; d_gene: .; j_gene: TRBJ1-1; CDR3aa: CASSEMTGNTEAFF
v_gene: TRBV4-2; d_gene: TRBD1; j_gene: TRBJ2-7; CDR3aa: CASSQDLTGGASSFYEQYF
v_gene: TRBV7-2; d_gene: .; j_gene: TRBJ2-1; CDR3aa: CASSLAATSYNEQFF
v_gene: TRBV5-4; d_gene: .; j_gene: TRBJ2-3; CDR3aa: CASTPAGATDTQYF
v_gene: TRBV7-6; d_gene: .; j_gene: TRBJ1-1; CDR3aa: CASSLAGVTEAFF
v_gene: TRBV2; d_gene: .; j_gene: TRBJ2-3; CDR3aa: CASSAFPADTQYF
v_gene: TRBV7-8; d_gene: TRBD2; j_gene: TRBJ2-5; CDR3aa: CASSEGLAGGPETQYF
v_gene: TRBV7-6; d_gene: TRBD2; j_gene: TRBJ2-1; CDR3aa: CASSLGTSGYNEQFF
v_gene: TRBV2; d_gene: .; j_gene: TRBJ2-3; CDR3aa: CASLKTREGDTQYF
v_gene: TRBV7-2; d_gene: TRBD1; j_gene: TRBJ1-2; CDR3aa: CASSFSDRGQANYGYTF
v_gene: TRBV30; d_gene: .; j_gene: TRBJ2-7; CDR3aa: CAWGRGAKYF
v_gene: TRBV7-2; d_gene: .; j_gene: TRBJ1-6; CDR3aa: CASSTLTSAYNSPLHF
v_gene: TRBV18; d_gene: TRBD1; j_gene: TRBJ2-7; CDR3aa: CASSPQGAPAEQYF
v_gene: TRBV20-1; d_gene: .; j_gene: TRBJ1-1; CDR3aa: CSAPRETEAFF
v_gene: TRBV28; d_gene: TRBD1; j_gene: TRBJ1-2; CDR3aa: CASSPDRRTGGAQNGYTF
v_gene: TRBV4-3; d_gene: .; j_gene: TRBJ2-3; CDR3aa: CASSHSPRDTQYF
v_gene: TRBV5-5; d_gene: TRBD2; j_gene: TRBJ2-3; CDR3aa: CASSGERENTDTQYF
v_gene: TRBV5-5; d_gene: .; j_gene: TRBJ1-1; CDR3aa: CASSLAENSQVTF
v_gene: TRBV19; d_gene: TRBD1; j_gene: TRBJ1-1; CDR3aa: CASRSDRGTEAFF
v_gene: TRBV28; d_gene: TRBD2; j_gene: TRBJ2-3; CDR3aa: CASSPWGEGPDTQYF
v_gene: TRBV6-6; d_gene: TRBD1; j_gene: TRBJ1-2; CDR3aa: CASSRRDRRDGYTF
v_gene: TRBV5-6; d_gene: .; j_gene: TRBJ1-2; CDR3aa: CASSLQGPYGYTF
v_gene: TRBV30; d_gene: .; j_gene: TRBJ2-1; CDR3aa: CAWSSVGKGNEQFF
v_gene: TRBV30; d_gene: .; j_gene: TRBJ1-2; CDR3aa: CAWSGGNYGYTF
v_gene: TRBV12-5; d_gene: .; j_gene: TRBJ1-4; CDR3aa: CASGLYFGTLNEKLFF
v_gene: TRBV11-2; d_gene: .; j_gene: TRBJ1-6; CDR3aa: CASSLWGVDNSPLHF
v_gene: TRBV5-1; d_gene: .; j_gene: TRBJ2-7; CDR3aa: CASSLASGAPSF
v_gene: TRBV6-5; d_gene: .; j_gene: TRBJ1-4; CDR3aa: CASNPRRGNEKLFF
v_gene: TRBV7-2; d_gene: .; j_gene: TRBJ1-1; CDR3aa: CASSSPTGILEAFF
v_gene: TRBV18; d_gene: TRBD2; j_gene: TRBJ2-3; CDR3aa: CASSQPGAGGPTDTQYF
v_gene: TRBV5-1; d_gene: TRBD2; j_gene: TRBJ2-1; CDR3aa: CASSPLSGGSNEQFF
v_gene: TRBV7-9; d_gene: TRBD1; j_gene: TRBJ2-2; CDR3aa: CASSSRQGRDTGELFF
v_gene: TRBV2; d_gene: TRBD1; j_gene: TRBJ1-2; CDR3aa: CASSVTTGGGSGYTF
v_gene: TRBV30; d_gene: .; j_gene: TRBJ2-3; CDR3aa: CALSTVTDTQYF